Detailed here is one TCR beta chain. The table came from immunoSEQ multiplex PCR; TCRdb's copy has only in-frame clones and leaves some out. The table shows more than 400,000 clones, with 75% to 90% occurring only once. The CDR3 covers 16 residues. Per germline, CDR1 LNHDA and CDR2 SQIVND (reference sequence). Trimming pared 4 bases from V and 5 bases from J, leaving 20 bases between. The data originate from a study of blood T cell repertoires in COVID-19. The chain couples TRBV19 to TRBJ2-5; D unresolved. Material for sequencing was peripheral blood. The source of this sequence is a human donor in a cohort sampled during active COVID-19. The CDR3 DNA reads TGTGCCAGTAGTACCACATTGACCGCGCGGTTGGAGACCCAGTACTTC. It translates to CASSTTLTARLETQYF. The full variable domain, its missing parts supplied by reference TRBV19 and TRBJ2-5, is DGGITQSPKYLFRKEGQNVTLSCEQNLNHDAMYWYRQDPGQGLRLIYYSQIVNDFQKGDIAEGYSVSREKKESFPLTVTSAQKNPTAFYLCASSTTLTARLETQYFGPGTRLLVL.